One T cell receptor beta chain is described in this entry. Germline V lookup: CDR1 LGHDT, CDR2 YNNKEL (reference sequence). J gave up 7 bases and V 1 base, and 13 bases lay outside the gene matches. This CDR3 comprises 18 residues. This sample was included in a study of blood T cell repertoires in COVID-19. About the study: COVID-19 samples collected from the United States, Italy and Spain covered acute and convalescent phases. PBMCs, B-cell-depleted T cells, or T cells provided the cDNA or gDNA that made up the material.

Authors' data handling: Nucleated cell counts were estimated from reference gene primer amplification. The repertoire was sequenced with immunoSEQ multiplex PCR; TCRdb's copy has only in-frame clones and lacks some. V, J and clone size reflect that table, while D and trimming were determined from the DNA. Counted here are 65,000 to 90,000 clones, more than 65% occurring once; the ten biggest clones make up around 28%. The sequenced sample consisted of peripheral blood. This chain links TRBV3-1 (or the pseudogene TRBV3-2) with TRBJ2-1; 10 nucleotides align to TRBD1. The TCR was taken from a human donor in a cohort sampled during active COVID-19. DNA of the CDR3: TGTGCCAGCAGCCAAGCCGGTGGCGTCTGGGACAGGGGTAATGAGCAGTTCTTC. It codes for CASSQAGGVWDRGNEQFF.